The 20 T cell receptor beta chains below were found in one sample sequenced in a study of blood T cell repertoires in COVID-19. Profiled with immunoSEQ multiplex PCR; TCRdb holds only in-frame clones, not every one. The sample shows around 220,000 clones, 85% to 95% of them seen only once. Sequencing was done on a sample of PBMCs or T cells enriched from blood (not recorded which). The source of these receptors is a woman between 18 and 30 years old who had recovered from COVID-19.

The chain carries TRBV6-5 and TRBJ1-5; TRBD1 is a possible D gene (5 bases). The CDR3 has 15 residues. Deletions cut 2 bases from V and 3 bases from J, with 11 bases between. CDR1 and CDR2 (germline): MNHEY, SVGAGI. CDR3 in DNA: TGTGCCAGCAGTTACGGGCAGGGTCCCAATCAGCCCCAGCATTTT. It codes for CASSYGQGPNQPQHF.

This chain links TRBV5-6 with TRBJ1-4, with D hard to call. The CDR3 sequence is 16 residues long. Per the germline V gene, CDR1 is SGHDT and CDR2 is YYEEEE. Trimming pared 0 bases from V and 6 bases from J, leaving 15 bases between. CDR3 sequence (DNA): TGTGCCAGCAGCTTGGCCGTGCAACTGGGAGATGAAAAACTGTTTTTT. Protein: CASSLAVQLGDEKLFF.

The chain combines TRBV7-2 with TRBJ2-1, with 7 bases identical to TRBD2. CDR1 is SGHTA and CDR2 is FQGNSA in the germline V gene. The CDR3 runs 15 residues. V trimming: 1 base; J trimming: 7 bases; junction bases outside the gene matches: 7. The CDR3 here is CASSLGEGRVNEQFF. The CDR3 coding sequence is TGTGCCAGCAGCTTAGGGGAGGGGAGGGTGAATGAGCAGTTCTTC.

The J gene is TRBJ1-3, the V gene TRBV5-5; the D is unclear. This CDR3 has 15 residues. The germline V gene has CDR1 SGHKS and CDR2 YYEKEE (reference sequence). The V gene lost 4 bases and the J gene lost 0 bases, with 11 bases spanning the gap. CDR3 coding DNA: TGTGCCAGCAGCCTTCGAGAGTTCTCTGGAAACACCATATATTTT. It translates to CASSLREFSGNTIYF.

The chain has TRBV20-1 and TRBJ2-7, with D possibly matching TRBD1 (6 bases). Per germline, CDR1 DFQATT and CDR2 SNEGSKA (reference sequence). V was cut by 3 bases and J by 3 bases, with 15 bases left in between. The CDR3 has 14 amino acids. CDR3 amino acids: CSASKQGFFYEQYF. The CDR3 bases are TGCAGTGCTAGTAAACAGGGTTTTTTCTACGAGCAGTACTTC.

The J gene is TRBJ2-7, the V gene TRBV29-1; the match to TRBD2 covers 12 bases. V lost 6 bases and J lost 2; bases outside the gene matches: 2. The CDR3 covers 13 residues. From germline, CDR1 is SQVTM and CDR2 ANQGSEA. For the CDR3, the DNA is TGCAGCGTCCTAGCGGGAGGGGCCTACGAGCAGTACTTC. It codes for CSVLAGGAYEQYF.

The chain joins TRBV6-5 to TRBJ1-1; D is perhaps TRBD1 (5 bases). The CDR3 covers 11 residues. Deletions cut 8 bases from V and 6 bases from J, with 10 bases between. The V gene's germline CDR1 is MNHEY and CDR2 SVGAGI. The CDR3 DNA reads TGTGCCAGCTCAGGGCTGGCTGAAGCTTTCTTT. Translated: CASSGLAEAFF.

In nucleotides, the CDR3 is TGTGCCAGCAGCCTACTAGCGGATGGCAATCAGCCCCAGCATTTT. Its translation: CASSLLADGNQPQHF. The rearrangement links TRBV7-8 to TRBJ1-5; no clear D gene. This CDR3 spans 15 amino acids. Germline lookup yields CDR1 SGHVS and CDR2 FQNEAQ. V was trimmed by 5 bases and J by 2 bases, leaving 13 bases between them. The full variable domain, with the rest looked up from reference TRBV7-8 and TRBJ1-5, is GAGVSQSPRYKVAKRGQDVALRCDPISGHVSLFWYQQALGQGPEFLTYFQNEAQLDKSGLPSDRFFAERPEGSVSTLKIQRTQQEDSAVYLCASSLLADGNQPQHFGDGTRLSIL.

CDR3 loop: CASTPPGQGASQPQHF. The CDR3 DNA follows: TGTGCCAGCACCCCTCCGGGACAGGGGGCTTCTCAGCCCCAGCATTTT. V gene TRBV3-1 (or the pseudogene TRBV3-2) combines with J gene TRBJ1-5; 12 positions agree with TRBD1. V was clipped by 7 bases and J by 6 bases; unmatched bases: 10. The CDR3 is made up of 16 amino acids. Germline V gene data show CDR1 as LGHDT and CDR2 as YNNKEL (reference sequence).

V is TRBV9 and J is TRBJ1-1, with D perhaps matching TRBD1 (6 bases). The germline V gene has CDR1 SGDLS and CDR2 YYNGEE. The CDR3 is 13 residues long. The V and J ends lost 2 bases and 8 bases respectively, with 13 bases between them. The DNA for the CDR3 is TGTGCCAGCAGCGTCGGACAGCCTCTCGAAGCTTTCTTT. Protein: CASSVGQPLEAFF.

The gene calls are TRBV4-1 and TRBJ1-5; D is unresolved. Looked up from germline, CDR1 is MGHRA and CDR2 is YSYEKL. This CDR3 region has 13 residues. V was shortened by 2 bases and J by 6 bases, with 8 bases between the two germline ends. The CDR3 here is CASSQLVLQPQHF. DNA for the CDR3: TGCGCCAGCAGCCAACTGGTACTTCAGCCCCAGCATTTT.

Written as DNA, the CDR3 is TGTGCCAGTAGTAGCGGACACCTTAACACTGAAGCTTTCTTT. It specifies CASSSGHLNTEAFF. The rearrangement uses TRBV19 and TRBJ1-1; possibly TRBD1 for D (5 bases). Trimming took off 4 bases at V and 2 bases at J, with 11 bases between the two ends. This CDR3 has 14 residues. Looked up from germline, CDR1 is LNHDA and CDR2 is SQIVND (reference sequence).

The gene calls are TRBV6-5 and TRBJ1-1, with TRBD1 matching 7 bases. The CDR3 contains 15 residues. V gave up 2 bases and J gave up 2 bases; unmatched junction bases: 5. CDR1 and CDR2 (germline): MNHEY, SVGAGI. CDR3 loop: CASSYEGTANTEAFF. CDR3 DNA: TGTGCCAGCAGTTACGAGGGGACAGCCAACACTGAAGCTTTCTTT.

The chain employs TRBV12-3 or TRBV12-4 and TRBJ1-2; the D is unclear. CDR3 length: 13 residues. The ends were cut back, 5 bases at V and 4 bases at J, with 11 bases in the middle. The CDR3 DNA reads TGTGCCAGCAGTCATGGCCCAACCTATGGCTACACCTTC. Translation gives CASSHGPTYGYTF.

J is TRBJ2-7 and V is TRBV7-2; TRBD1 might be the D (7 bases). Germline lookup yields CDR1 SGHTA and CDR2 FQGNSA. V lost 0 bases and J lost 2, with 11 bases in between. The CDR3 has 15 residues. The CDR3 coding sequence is TGTGCCAGCAGCTTAGCGGCGGGACAGACCTACGAGCAGTACTTC. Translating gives CASSLAAGQTYEQYF.

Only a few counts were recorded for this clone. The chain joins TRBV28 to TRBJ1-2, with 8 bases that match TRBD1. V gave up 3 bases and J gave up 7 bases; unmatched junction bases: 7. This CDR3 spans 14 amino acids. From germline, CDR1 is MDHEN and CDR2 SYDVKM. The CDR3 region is CASSFEDRDSGYTF. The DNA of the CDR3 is TGTGCCAGCAGTTTTGAGGACAGGGATTCTGGCTACACCTTC.

CDR3 sequence: CASSPRRGAYEQYF. The CDR3 region has the DNA TGTGCCAGCAGCCCCCGCAGGGGCGCCTACGAGCAGTACTTC. The J gene is TRBJ2-7, the V gene TRBV7-2; D possibly corresponds to TRBD1 (6 bases). Trimming removed 5 bases from V and 2 bases from J, with 13 bases in between. This CDR3 has 14 amino acids. The germline V gene encodes CDR1 SGHTA and CDR2 FQGNSA. Full variable domain (missing parts from reference TRBV7-2 and TRBJ2-7): GAGVSQSPSNKVTEKGKDVELRCDPISGHTALYWYRQSLGQGLEFLIYFQGNSAPDKSGLPSDRFSAERTGGSVSTLTIQRTQQEDSAVYLCASSPRRGAYEQYFGPGTRLTVT.

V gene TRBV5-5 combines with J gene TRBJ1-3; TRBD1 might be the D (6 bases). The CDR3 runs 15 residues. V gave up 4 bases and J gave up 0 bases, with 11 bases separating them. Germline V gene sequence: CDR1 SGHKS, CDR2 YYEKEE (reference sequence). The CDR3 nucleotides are TGTGCCAGCAGCCCGGGACATAGCTCTGGAAACACCATATATTTT. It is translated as CASSPGHSSGNTIYF.

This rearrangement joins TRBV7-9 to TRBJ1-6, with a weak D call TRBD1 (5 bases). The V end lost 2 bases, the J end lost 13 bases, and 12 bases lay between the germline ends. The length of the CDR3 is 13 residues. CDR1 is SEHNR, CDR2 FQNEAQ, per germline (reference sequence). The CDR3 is CASSLQAGMPLHF. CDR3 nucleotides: TGTGCCAGCAGCTTACAGGCAGGGATGCCCCTCCACTTT.

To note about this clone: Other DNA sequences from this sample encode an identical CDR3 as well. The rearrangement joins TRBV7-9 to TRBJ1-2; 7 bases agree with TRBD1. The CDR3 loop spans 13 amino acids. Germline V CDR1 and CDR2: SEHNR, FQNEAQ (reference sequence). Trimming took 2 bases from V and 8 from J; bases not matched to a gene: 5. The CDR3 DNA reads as TGTGCCAGCAGCTTACAGGGGGATTACGGCTACACCTTC. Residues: CASSLQGDYGYTF.